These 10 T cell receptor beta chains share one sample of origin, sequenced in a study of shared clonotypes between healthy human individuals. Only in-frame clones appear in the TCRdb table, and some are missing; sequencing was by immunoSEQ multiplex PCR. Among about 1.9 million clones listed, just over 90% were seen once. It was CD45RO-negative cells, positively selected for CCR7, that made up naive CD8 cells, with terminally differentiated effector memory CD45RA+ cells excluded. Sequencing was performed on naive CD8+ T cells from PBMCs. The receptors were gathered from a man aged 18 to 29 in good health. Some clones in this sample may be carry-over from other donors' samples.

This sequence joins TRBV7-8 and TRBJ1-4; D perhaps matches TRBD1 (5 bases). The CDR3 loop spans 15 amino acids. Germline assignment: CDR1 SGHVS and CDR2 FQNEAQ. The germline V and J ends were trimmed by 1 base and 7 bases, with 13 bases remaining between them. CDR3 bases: TGTGCCAGCAGCTTAGTAACTGCAGGGTCTGAAAAACTGTTTTTT. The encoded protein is CASSLVTAGSEKLFF.

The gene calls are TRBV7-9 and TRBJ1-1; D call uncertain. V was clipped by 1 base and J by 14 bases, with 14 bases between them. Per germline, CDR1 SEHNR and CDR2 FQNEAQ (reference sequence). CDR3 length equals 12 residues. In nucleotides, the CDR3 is TGTGCCAGCAGCTTAGGGTCCATCCCCTCCTTCTTT. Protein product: CASSLGSIPSFF.

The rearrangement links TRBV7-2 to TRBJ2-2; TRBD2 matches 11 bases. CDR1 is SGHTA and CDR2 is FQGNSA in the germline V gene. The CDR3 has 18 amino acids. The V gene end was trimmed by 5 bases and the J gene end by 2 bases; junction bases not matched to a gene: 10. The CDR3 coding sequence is TGTGCCAGCAGCAACCGGATAGCGGGAGGGGGTAACACCGGGGAGCTGTTTTTT. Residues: CASSNRIAGGGNTGELFF.

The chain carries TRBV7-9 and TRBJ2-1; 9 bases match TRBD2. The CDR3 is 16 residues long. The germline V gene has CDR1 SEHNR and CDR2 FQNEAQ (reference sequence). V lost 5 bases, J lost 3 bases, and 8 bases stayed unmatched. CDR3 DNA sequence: TGTGCCAGCAGCCCGAGGACTAGCGTCGACTACAATGAGCAGTTCTTC. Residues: CASSPRTSVDYNEQFF.

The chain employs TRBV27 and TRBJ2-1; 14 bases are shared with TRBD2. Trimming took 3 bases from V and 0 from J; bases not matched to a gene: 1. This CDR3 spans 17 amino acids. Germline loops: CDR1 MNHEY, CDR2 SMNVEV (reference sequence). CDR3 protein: CASSLGTSGSSYNEQFF. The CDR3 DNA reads TGTGCCAGCAGTTTGGGGACTAGCGGGAGCTCCTACAATGAGCAGTTCTTC.

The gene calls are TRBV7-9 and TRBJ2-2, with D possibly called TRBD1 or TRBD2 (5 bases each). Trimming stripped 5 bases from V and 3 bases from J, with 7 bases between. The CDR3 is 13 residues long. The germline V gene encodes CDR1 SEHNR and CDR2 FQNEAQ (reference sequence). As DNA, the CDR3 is TGTGCCAGCAGCGGGACGTACACCGGGGAGCTGTTTTTT. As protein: CASSGTYTGELFF.

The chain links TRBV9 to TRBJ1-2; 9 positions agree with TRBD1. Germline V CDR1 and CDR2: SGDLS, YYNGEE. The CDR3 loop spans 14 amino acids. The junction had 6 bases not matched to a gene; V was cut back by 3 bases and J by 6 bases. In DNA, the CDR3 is TGTGCCAGCAGCGCCAGCACAGGGGGCCATGGCTACACCTTC. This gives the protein CASSASTGGHGYTF.

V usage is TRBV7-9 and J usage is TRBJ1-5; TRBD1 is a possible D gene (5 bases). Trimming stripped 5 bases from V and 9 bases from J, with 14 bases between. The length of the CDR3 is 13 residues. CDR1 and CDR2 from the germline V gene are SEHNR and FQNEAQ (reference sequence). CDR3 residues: CASSPPGFRPQHF. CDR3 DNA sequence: TGTGCCAGCAGCCCGCCAGGGTTTCGGCCCCAGCATTTT.

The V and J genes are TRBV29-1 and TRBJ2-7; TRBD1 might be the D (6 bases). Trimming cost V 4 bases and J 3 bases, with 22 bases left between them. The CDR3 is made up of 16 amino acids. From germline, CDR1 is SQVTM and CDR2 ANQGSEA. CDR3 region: CSVVGSAGAVYYEQYF. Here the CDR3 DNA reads TGCAGCGTTGTTGGGTCTGCAGGGGCCGTTTACTACGAGCAGTACTTC.

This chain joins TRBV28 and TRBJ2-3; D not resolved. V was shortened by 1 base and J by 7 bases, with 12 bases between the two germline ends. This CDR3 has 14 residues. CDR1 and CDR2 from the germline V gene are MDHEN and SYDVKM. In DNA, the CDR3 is TGTGCCAGCAGTTTATTGGGCTTCCCGAATACGCAGTATTTT. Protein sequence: CASSLLGFPNTQYF.